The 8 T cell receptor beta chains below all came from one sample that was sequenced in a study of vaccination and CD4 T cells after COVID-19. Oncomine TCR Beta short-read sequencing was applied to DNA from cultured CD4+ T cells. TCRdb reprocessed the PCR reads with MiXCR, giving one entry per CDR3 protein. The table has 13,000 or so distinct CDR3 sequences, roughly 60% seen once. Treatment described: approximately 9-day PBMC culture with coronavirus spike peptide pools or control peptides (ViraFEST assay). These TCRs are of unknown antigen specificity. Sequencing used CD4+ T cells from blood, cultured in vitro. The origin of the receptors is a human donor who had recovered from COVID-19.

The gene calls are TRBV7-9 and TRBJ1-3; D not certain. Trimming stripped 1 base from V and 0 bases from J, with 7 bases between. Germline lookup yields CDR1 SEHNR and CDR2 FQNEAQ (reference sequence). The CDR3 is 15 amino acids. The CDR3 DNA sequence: TGTGCCAGCAGCTTAGGACCGCTCTCTGGAAACACCATATATTTT. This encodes CASSLGPLSGNTIYF.

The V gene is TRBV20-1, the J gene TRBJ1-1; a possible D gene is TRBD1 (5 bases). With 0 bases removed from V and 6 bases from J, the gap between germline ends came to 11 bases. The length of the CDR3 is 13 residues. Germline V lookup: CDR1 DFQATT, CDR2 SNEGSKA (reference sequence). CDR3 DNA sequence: TGCAGTGCTAGAGATTCGGGAGGGGCTGAAGCTTTCTTT. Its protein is CSARDSGGAEAFF.

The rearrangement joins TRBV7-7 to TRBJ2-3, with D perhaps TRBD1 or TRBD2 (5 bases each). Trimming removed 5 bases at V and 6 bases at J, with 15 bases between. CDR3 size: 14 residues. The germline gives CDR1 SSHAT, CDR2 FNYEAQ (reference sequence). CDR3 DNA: TGTGCCAGCAGCGATTCCATTTGGGGGGATACGCAGTATTTT. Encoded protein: CASSDSIWGDTQYF.

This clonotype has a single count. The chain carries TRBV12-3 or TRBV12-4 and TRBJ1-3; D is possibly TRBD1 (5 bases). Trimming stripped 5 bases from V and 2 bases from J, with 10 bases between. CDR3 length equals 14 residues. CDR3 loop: CASSGSGPGNTIYF. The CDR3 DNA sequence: TGTGCCAGCAGTGGCTCGGGGCCTGGAAACACCATATATTTT.

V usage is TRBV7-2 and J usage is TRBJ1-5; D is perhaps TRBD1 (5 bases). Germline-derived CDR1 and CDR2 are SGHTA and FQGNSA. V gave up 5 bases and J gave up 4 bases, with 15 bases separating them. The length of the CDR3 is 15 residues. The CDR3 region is CASSTSGRLNQPQHF. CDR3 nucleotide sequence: TGTGCCAGCAGCACCTCGGGACGGTTAAATCAGCCCCAGCATTTT.

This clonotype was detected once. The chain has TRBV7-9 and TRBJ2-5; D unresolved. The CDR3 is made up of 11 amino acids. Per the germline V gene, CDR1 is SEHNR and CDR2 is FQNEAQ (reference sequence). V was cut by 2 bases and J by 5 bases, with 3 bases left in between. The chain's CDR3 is CASSLMETQYF. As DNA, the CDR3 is TGTGCCAGCAGCTTAATGGAGACCCAGTACTTC.

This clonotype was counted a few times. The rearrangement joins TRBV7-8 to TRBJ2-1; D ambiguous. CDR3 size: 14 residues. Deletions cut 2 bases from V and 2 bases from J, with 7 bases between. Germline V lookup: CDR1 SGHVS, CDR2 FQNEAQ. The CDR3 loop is CASSLRLPYNEQFF. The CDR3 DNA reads TGTGCCAGCAGCTTAAGACTGCCCTACAATGAGCAGTTCTTC.

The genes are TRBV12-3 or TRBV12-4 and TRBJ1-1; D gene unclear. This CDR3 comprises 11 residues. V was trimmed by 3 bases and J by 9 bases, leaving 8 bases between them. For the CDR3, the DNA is TGTGCCAGCAGTTTGAGTGTCCAAGCTTTCTTT. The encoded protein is CASSLSVQAFF.